Detailed here is one T cell receptor (beta chain). Recruits, aged about 18 to 100 years, lived in 25 or so US areas. Cohorts were assigned according to the clinical history that participants reported. The study counted Cohort 3 donors as recovered given two negative PCRs, clearance, or symptom resolution. This specimen belongs to a study of blood T cell repertoires in COVID-19. The CDR3 is 14 residues long. With 3 bases removed from V and 5 bases from J, the gap between germline ends came to 11 bases. CDR1 SGHVS and CDR2 FNYEAQ come from the germline V gene. Authors' processing steps: Estimation of nucleated cell counts relied on the amplification of reference gene primers. The protocol was immunoSEQ multiplex PCR, while the TCRdb copy is restricted to in-frame clones and leaves out a portion. Clone size and the V and J calls come from that table; the DNA yielded D and trimming. The sample records a few hundred thousand clones, about 83% being singletons.

The clonotype originates from a woman aged 45 to 65 who had recovered from COVID-19. The chain has TRBV7-6 and TRBJ2-1; D is perhaps TRBD1 (6 bases). The sequenced material came from PBMCs or T cells enriched from blood (not recorded which). The CDR3 DNA sequence: TGTGCCAGCAGCTTCCGGGACACAAACAATGAGCAGTTCTTC. Encoded protein: CASSFRDTNNEQFF. The full variable domain, its missing parts supplied by reference TRBV7-6 and TRBJ2-1, is GAGVSQSPRYKVTKRGQDVALRCDPISGHVSLYWYRQALGQGPEFLTYFNYEAQQDKSGLPNDRFSAERPEGSISTLTIQRTEQRDSAMYRCASSFRDTNNEQFFGPGTRLTVL.